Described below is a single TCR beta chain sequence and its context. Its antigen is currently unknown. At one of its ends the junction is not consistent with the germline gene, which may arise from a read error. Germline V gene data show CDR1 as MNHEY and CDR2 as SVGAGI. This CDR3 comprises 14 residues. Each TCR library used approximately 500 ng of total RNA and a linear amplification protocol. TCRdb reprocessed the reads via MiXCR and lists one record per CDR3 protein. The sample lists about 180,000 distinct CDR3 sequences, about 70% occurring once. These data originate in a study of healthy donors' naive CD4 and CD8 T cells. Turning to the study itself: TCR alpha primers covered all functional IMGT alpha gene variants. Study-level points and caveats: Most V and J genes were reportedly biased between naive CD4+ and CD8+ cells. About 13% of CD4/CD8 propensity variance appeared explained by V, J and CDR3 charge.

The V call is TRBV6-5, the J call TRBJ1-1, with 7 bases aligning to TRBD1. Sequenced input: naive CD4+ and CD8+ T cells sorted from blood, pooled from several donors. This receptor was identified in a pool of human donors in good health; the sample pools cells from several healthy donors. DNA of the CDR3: TGTGCCAGCAGTCTACAGGGGATGGTCACTGAAACTTTCTTT. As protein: CASSLQGMVTETFF.